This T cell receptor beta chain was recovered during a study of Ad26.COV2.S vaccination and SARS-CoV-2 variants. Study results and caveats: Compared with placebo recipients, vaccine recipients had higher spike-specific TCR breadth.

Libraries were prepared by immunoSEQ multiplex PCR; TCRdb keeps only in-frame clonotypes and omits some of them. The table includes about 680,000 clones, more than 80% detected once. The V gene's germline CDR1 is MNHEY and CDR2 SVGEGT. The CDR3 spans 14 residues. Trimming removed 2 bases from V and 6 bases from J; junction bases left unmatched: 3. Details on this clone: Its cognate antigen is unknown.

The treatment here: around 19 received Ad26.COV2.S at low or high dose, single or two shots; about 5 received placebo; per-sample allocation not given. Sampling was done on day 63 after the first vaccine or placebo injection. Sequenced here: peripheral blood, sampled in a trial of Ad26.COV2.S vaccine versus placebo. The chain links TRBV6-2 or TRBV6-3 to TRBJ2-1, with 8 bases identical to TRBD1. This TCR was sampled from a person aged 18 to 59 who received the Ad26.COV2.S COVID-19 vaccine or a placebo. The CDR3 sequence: CASSYNGQGNEQFF. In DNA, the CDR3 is TGTGCCAGCAGTTACAACGGACAGGGCAATGAGCAGTTCTTC.